Reported below is one T cell receptor beta chain. This record belongs to a study of blood T cell repertoires in COVID-19. Turning to the study itself: Sites in the United States, Italy and Spain provided acute and convalescent COVID-19 samples. PBMCs, B-cell-depleted T cells, or T cells provided the cDNA or gDNA that made up the material.

In the original processing: From reference gene primer amplification, estimates of nucleated cell counts were derived. Generated by immunoSEQ multiplex PCR, the TCRdb table keeps only in-frame clones and is missing some. V, J and clone size are taken as reported in that table, and D and trimming were inferred from the DNA itself. The data show tens of thousands of clones, 90% seen once. This clonotype was sampled from a man between 65 and 85 years old with acute or convalescent COVID-19. The sample consisted of peripheral blood.

As DNA, the CDR3 is TGTGCCAGCAGCTTGGGGGACAGGGGCTATGGCTACACCTTC. Translating gives CASSLGDRGYGYTF. The rearrangement joins TRBV5-6 to TRBJ1-2, with 10 bases matching TRBD1. The germline gives CDR1 SGHDT, CDR2 YYEEEE. The CDR3 consists of 14 residues. After removal of 0 bases from V and 4 bases from J, the junction contained 0 bases not matched to a gene.